A single T cell receptor beta chain is shown here with its context. Antigen unknown. Described time point: cycle 4 day 1 (C4D1), after around six weeks of nivolumab. The patients all showed relapse after autologous stem cell transplantation, while their brentuximab vedotin exposure varied. Trimming pared 0 bases from V and 5 bases from J, leaving 8 bases between. Germline V lookup: CDR1 SGHNT, CDR2 YYREEE (reference sequence). The CDR3 has 13 amino acids. The data are from a study of PD-1 blockade in classical Hodgkin lymphoma. Overall study results and limits: Lower baseline TCR diversity was reported for newly diagnosed patients than for healthy donors.

Clones were read by immunoSEQ multiplex PCR, and TCRdb kept only the in-frame ones, dropping some. Altogether 90,000 or so clones are present, around 80% being singletons, with the ten largest covering 9.4%. The genes are TRBV5-4 and TRBJ1-2; D is uncertain. This specimen consisted of peripheral blood mononuclear cells (PBMCs), obtained before the fourth cycle of nivolumab. The receptor's source is a human donor with classical Hodgkin lymphoma. In DNA, the CDR3 is TGTGCCAGCAGCTTGGATCCTATTTATGGCTACACCTTC. As protein: CASSLDPIYGYTF.